This T cell receptor (beta chain) came from a study of blood T cells in healthy people across ages. Points from the study as a whole: Roughly linear age-related decline in beta diversity appeared, significant by age approximately 43.

Through a sample-barcoded 5' primer and a J-beta primer mix, a second PCR was run for about 6 to 11 cycles. One entry per CDR3 protein results from TCRdb running MiXCR on the 5' RACE reads. This sample has about 1.4 million distinct CDR3 sequences, with around 59% found just once. Researchers isolated at least 7 million PBMCs per sample. With respect to this clonotype: Antigen unknown.

Germline CDR1 is DFQATT and CDR2 is SNEGSKA (reference sequence). Trimming took 6 bases from V and 2 from J, leaving 13 bases between them. This CDR3 contains 13 residues. The sequence derives from a man aged 18 to 30 in good health. The specimen sequenced was blood. The chain is built from TRBV20-1 and TRBJ2-5, with a weak D call TRBD1 (6 bases). The CDR3, as DNA: TGCAGTGCCGTACAGGGACCACAAGAGACCCAGTACTTC. The encoded protein is CSAVQGPQETQYF.